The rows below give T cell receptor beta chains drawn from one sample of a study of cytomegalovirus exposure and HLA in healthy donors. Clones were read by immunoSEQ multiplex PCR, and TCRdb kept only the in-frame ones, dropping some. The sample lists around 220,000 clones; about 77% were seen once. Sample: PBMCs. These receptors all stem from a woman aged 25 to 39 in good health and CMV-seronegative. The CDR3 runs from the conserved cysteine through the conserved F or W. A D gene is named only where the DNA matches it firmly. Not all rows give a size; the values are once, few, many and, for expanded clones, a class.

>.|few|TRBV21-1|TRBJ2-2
TGTGCCAGCAGCCCCCGGACAGGGAGGATCGGGAACACCGGGGAGCTGTTTTTT
CASSPRTGRIGNTGELFF
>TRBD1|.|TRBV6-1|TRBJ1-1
TGTGCCAGCAGTGCCGGGACAGGGATGAAAGCTTTCTTT
CASSAGTGMKAFF
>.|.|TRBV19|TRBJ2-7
TGTGCCAGTAGTGGGGCAGGGTACGAGCAGTACTTC
CASSGAGYEQYF
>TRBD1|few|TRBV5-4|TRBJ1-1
TGTGCCAGCAGCACCGGGACAGGGGATGGGAACACTGAAGCTTTCTTT
CASSTGTGDGNTEAFF
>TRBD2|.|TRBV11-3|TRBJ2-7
TGTGCCAGCAGCTTAGGAGGCGGGGGACTGATGTGGGAGCAGTACTTC
CASSLGGGGLMWEQYF
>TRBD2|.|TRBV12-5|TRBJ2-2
TGTGCTAGTGGTTTTGTGACTAGCGGGGGCTACACCGGGGAGCTGTTTTTT
CASGFVTSGGYTGELFF
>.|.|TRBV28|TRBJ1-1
TGTGCCAGCAGTTCCCTAGCTGAAGCTTTCTTT
CASSSLAEAFF
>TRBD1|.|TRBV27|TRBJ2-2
TGTGCCAGCAGTTTCTCGGACAGGACCGGGGAGCTGTTTTTT
CASSFSDRTGELFF
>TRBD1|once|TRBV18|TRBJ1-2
TGTGCCAGCCGCAGGGGGCGGTCGTTCTATGGCTACACCTTC
CASRRGRSFYGYTF
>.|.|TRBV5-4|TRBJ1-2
TGTGCCAGCAGCTTGGGTGGCCAGCGGGATGGCTACACCTTC
CASSLGGQRDGYTF
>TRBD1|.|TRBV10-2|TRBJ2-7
TGCGCCAGCAGCCCGGGACAGGGTATGTCCGAGCAGTACTTC
CASSPGQGMSEQYF
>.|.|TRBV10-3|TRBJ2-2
TGTGCCATCAGTGAGGGGCGATCCGGGGAGCTGTTTTTT
CAISEGRSGELFF
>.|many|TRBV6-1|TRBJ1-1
TGTGCCAGCTCGACCAGGGGCTGGGGTGAAGCTTTCTTT
CASSTRGWGEAFF
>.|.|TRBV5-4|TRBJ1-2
TGTGCCAGCAGCTTGGTTGGTCAGGGAGGGAGCTATGGCTACACCTTC
CASSLVGQGGSYGYTF
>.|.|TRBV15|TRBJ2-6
TGTGCCACCAGACCCGGGACTCAAAGTACCGGCTCTGGGGCCAACGTCCTGACTTTC
CATRPGTQSTGSGANVLTF
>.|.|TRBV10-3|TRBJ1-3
TGTGCCATCAGTGAGGGTAGTTACTCTGGAAACACCATATATTTT
CAISEGSYSGNTIYF
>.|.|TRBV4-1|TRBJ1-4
TGCGCCAGCAGCCAAATAAACTTGGTGATGATTGAGAGACTGTTTTTT
CASSQINLVMIERLFF
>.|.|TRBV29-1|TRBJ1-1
TGCAGCGTTGACCGACAGGAGAACACTGAAGCTTTCTTT
CSVDRQENTEAFF
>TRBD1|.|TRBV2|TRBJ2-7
TGTGCCAGCAGTGACCGACAGGGGCCGCCCTACGAGCAGTACTTC
CASSDRQGPPYEQYF
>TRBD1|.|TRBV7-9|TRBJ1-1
TGTGCCAGCAGCGTCTTAACAGGGGTTGGCACTGAAGCTTTCTTT
CASSVLTGVGTEAFF
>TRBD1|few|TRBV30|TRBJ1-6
TGTGCCTGGGAAAAAGGACAGGGGTATTCACCCCTCCACTTT
CAWEKGQGYSPLHF
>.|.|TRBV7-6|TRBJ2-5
TGTGCCAGCAGCCAAGATATGTACGGGACCCAGTACTTC
CASSQDMYGTQYF
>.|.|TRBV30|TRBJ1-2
TGTGCCTGGAGTGTGCGGCAGAACTATGGCTACACCTTC
CAWSVRQNYGYTF
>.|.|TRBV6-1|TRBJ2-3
TGTGCCAGCAGTGAAGCTTGGGGGGGCGGCGCAGATACGCAGTATTTT
CASSEAWGGGADTQYF
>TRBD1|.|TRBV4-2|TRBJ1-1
TGTGCCAGCATGGGGCAGGGGGGCACTGAAGCTTTCTTT
CASMGQGGTEAFF
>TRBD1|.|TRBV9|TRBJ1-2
TGTGCCAGCAGCGAGGGGACAGCTCAAGGCTACACCTTC
CASSEGTAQGYTF
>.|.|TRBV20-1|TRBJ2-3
TGCAGTGCTCCAGGCACAGATACGCAGTATTTT
CSAPGTDTQYF
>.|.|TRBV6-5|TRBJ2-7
TGTGCCAGCAGTTACTCGATCGGTGAACGGTACTACGAGCAGTACTTC
CASSYSIGERYYEQYF
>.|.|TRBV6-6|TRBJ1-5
TGTGCCAGCCGACAGATTCCGGGTGCTCAGCCCCAGCATTTT
CASRQIPGAQPQHF
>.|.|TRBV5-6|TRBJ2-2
TGTGCCAGCAGCCCTTTGAGGGATGCGAACACTGGGGAGCTGTTTTTT
CASSPLRDANTGELFF
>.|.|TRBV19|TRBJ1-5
TGTGCCAGTAGCCAAATCCGGGTTGACGGAAGCAATCAGCCCCAGCATTTT
CASSQIRVDGSNQPQHF
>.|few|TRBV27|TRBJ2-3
TGTGCCAGCAGTCTGCGCGGGGGCGGTGTCACAGATACGCAGTATTTT
CASSLRGGGVTDTQYF
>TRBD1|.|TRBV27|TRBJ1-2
TGTGCCAGCAGTTTAGGTACAGGGGCTGGCTACACCTTC
CASSLGTGAGYTF
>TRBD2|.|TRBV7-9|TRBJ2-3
TGTGCCAGCAGCTTATCCACTAGCGAGGTCACAGATACGCAGTATTTT
CASSLSTSEVTDTQYF
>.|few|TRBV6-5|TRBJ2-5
TGTGCCAGCACCAAGGGGCAGGGGCCCCAAGAGACCCAGTACTTC
CASTKGQGPQETQYF
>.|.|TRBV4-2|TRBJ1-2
TGTGCCAGCAGCCAAGATACCAGGGGCTATGGCTACACCTTC
CASSQDTRGYGYTF
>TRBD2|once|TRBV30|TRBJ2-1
TGTGCCTGGATGGGACTAGGAAGCTCCTACAATGAGCAGTTCTTC
CAWMGLGSSYNEQFF
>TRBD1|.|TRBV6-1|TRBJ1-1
TGTGCCAGCAGTCCCTTTTACACAGGGGGTGAAGCTTTCTTT
CASSPFYTGGEAFF
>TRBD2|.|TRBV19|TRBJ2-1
TGTGCCAGTAGTAAATTCCCTAGCGGGGGTTACAATGAGCAGTTCTTC
CASSKFPSGGYNEQFF
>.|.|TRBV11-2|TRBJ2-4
TGTGCCAGCAGCCCCCGTTTTGTAGCCAAAAACATTCAGTACTTC
CASSPRFVAKNIQYF
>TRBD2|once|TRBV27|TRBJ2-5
TGTGCCAGCAGTAGAATAGCGGGAGTTAGGGAGACCCAGTACTTC
CASSRIAGVRETQYF
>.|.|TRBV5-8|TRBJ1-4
TGTGCCAGCAGCTTGGCCTCCCGCGGGGATGAAAAACTGTTTTTT
CASSLASRGDEKLFF
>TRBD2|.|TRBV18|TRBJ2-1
TGTGCCAGCTCACCACCGCTAGCGGGGGTTCCAGGCTCCTACAATGAGCAGTTCTTC
CASSPPLAGVPGSYNEQFF
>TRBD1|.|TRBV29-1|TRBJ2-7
TGCAGCGTGGGCGGGACAGGGATCGAGCAGTACTTC
CSVGGTGIEQYF
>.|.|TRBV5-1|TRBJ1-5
TGCGCCAGCAGCGGGGGGGGGAGCAATCAGCCCCAGCATTTT
CASSGGGSNQPQHF
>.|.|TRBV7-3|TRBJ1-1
TGTGCCAGCAGCTTAATGGGACAACTCACTGAAGCTTTCTTT
CASSLMGQLTEAFF